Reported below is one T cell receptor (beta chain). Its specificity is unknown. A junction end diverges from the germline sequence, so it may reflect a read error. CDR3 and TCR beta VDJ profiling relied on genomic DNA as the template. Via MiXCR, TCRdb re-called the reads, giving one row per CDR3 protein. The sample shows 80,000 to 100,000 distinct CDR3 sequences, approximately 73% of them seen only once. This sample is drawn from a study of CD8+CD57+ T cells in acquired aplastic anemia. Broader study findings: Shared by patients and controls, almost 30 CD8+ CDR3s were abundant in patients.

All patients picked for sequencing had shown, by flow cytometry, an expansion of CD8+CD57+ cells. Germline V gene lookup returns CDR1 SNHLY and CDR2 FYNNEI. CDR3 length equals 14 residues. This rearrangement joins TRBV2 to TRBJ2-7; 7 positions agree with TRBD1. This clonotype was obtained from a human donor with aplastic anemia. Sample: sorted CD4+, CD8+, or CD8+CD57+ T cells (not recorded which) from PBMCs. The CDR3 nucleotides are TGTGCCAGCAGTGATAGGCAGGGGGTCAACGAGCTGTACTTC. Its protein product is CASSDRQGVNELYF.